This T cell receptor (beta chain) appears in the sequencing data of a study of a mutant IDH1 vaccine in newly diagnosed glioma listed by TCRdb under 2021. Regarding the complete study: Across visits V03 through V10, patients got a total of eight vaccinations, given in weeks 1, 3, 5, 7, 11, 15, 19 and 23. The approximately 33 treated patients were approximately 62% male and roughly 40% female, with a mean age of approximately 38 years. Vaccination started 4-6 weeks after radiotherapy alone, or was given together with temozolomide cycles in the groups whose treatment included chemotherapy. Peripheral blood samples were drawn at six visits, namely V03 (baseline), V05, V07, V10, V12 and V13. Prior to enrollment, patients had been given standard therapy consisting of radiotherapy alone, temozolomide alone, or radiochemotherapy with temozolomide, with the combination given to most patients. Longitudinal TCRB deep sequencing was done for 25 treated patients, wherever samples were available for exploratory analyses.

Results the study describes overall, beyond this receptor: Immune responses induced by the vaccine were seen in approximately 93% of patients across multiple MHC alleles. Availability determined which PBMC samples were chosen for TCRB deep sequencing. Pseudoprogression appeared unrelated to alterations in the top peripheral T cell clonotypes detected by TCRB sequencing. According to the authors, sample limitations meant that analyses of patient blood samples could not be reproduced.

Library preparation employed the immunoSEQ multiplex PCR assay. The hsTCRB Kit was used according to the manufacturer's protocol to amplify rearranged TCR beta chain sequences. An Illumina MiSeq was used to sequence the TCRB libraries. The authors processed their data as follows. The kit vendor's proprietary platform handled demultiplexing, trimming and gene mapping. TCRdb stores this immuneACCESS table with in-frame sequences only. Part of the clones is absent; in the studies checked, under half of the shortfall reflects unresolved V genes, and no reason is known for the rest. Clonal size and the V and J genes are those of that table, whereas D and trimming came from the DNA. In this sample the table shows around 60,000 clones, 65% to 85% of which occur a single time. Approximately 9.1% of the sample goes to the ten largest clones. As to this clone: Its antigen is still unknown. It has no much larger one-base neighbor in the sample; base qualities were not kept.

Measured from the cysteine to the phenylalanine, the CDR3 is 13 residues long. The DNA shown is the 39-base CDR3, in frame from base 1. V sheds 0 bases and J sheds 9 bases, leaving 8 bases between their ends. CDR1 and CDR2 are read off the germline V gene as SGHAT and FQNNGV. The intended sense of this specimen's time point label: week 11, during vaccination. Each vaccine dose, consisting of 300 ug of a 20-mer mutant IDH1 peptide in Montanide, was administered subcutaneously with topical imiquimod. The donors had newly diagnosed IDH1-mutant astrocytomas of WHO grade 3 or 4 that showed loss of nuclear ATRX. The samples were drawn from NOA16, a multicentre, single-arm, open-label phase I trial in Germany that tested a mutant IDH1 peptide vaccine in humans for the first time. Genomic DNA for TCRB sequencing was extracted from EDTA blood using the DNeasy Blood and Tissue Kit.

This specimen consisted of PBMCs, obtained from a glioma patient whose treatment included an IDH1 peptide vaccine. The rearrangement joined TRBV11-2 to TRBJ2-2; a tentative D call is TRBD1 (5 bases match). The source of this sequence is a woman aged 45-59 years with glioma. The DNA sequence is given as TGTGCCAGCAGCTTAGATCAGGGCCGGGAGCTGTTTTTT. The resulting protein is CASSLDQGRELFF.